What follows are 4 T cell receptor beta chains derived from one specimen sequenced in a study of T cells in Graves' hyperthyroidism and ophthalmopathy. RNA transcripts served as the template for amplifying TCR beta CDR3 regions. A first-round RT-PCR of the TCR CDR3 used the HTBI primer set. TCRdb independently ran MiXCR on the multiplex PCR reads; one entry per CDR3 protein. The data hold more than 500,000 distinct CDR3 sequences, with around 15% observed a single time. The material sequenced was blood. The source is a woman aged 40 to 50 with Graves' hyperthyroidism.

The chain carries TRBV5-8 and TRBJ1-1, with unresolved D. CDR3 length: 15 amino acids. With 0 bases removed from V and 4 bases from J, the gap between germline ends came to 13 bases. Germline values: CDR1 SGHTS, CDR2 YDEGEE. CDR3 nucleotides: TGTGCCAGCAGCTTGGCAGGATCTTCGGGCACTGAAGCTTTCTTT. It codes for CASSLAGSSGTEAFF.

This clonotype was seen only a few times. The V call is TRBV6-9, the J call TRBJ2-2, with TRBD2 as a possible D gene (5 bases). V was pared by 7 bases and J by 2 bases, with 20 bases between. This CDR3 has 17 residues. Germline V gives CDR1 MNHGY, CDR2 SVAAGI. The CDR3, as DNA: TGTGCCAGCACTCTAGGAGGCCCCAAAATAAACACCGGGGAGCTGTTTTTT. Translation: CASTLGGPKINTGELFF.

This clonotype appeared many times. The chain recombines TRBV27 with TRBJ2-7, with unresolved D. CDR1 is MNHEY, CDR2 SMNVEV, per germline (reference sequence). There are 15 residues in the CDR3. V was pared by 2 bases and J by 6 bases, with 17 bases between. CDR3 coding DNA: TGTGCCAGCAGTTTACAAGGGCGGAGCCCCCGCGAGCAGTACTTC. Its protein is CASSLQGRSPREQYF.

This clonotype has at least ten counts. The chain uses TRBV6-6 and TRBJ1-1; D ambiguous. This CDR3 contains 13 residues. Germline lookup yields CDR1 MNHNY and CDR2 SVGAGI (reference sequence). Trimming left V 0 bases short and J 1 base short, with 3 bases between. DNA for the CDR3: TGTGCCAGCAGTTACTCGAGGAACACTGAAGCTTTCTTT. Its translation: CASSYSRNTEAFF.